This T cell receptor (beta chain) was documented in a study of blood T cell repertoires in COVID-19. Only in-frame clones appear in the TCRdb table, and some are missing; sequencing was by immunoSEQ multiplex PCR. This sample has roughly 100,000 clones, with about 64% found just once. Germline lookup yields CDR1 SNHLY and CDR2 FYNNEI. The ends were cut back, 6 bases at V and 7 bases at J, with 9 bases in the middle. The CDR3 loop spans 12 amino acids. This clone has at least ten counts. The chain employs TRBV2 and TRBJ1-4; D unresolved. The source is a human donor with acute or convalescent COVID-19. The donor label of this sample is uncertain. The sample comprised peripheral blood. The CDR3 is CASRGGLEKLFF. The CDR3 bases are TGTGCCAGCAGGGGCGGACTTGAAAAACTGTTTTTT.